The 3 T cell receptor beta chains reported below all come from one sample, sequenced in a study of technical replicates of blood from four donors. Sequenced by immunoSEQ multiplex PCR; TCRdb stores in-frame clones only, minus some. The sample records tens of thousands of clones, 88% being singletons. The specimen sequenced was PBMCs. These receptors were collected from a human donor in good health. Some clones in this sample may be carry-over from other donors' samples.

The chain uses TRBV19 and TRBJ1-2, with D uncertain. Germline assignment: CDR1 LNHDA and CDR2 SQIVND (reference sequence). This CDR3 has 13 residues. Trimming took off 6 bases at V and 4 bases at J, with 12 bases between the two ends. The CDR3 loop reads CASREEQFYGYTF. In DNA form, the CDR3 reads TGTGCCAGTAGGGAAGAACAGTTCTATGGCTACACCTTC.

The rearrangement links TRBV6-5 to TRBJ2-1; the match to TRBD2 covers 7 bases. The CDR3 runs 16 residues. Germline V gene lookup returns CDR1 MNHEY and CDR2 SVGAGI. Unmatched junction bases numbered 2, after V lost 0 bases and J lost 0 bases. CDR3 loop: CASSYSGLSSYNEQFF. The DNA of the CDR3 is TGTGCCAGCAGTTACTCGGGACTAAGCTCCTACAATGAGCAGTTCTTC.

The chain recombines TRBV6-5 with TRBJ2-2; 8 nucleotides match TRBD2. The CDR3 has 14 residues. The trim removed 8 bases at V and 13 bases at J, leaving 15 bases unmatched. Per the germline V gene, CDR1 is MNHEY and CDR2 is SVGAGI. CDR3 amino acids: CASSQSARGGRLFF. The CDR3 nucleotides read TGTGCCAGCTCCCAGAGTGCCCGCGGGGGGAGGCTGTTTTTT.